Shown below are 17 T cell receptor beta chains from a single sample sequenced in a study of blood T cell repertoires in COVID-19. The repertoire was sequenced with immunoSEQ multiplex PCR; TCRdb's copy has only in-frame clones and lacks some. The data show around 170,000 clones, around 83% seen once. Sequenced sample: peripheral blood. Receptor source: a woman aged 70-85 years with COVID-19, enrolled during active disease.

This clone was counted between two and nine times. The V call is TRBV5-4, the J call TRBJ2-7; D possibly corresponds to TRBD1 (5 bases). V was cut by 0 bases and J by 4 bases, with 17 bases left in between. This CDR3 spans 16 amino acids. The germline gives CDR1 SGHNT, CDR2 YYREEE (reference sequence). The CDR3 nucleotides are TGTGCCAGCAGCTTGGTTCTGGGGCAGGGTAGGTACGAGCAGTACTTC. It translates to CASSLVLGQGRYEQYF.

The chain couples TRBV9 to TRBJ1-2; 9 bases fit TRBD1. This CDR3 is 15 amino acids long. Per germline, CDR1 SGDLS and CDR2 YYNGEE. V shed 2 bases and J 13 bases; nucleotides not matched to a gene: 15. The CDR3 DNA reads TGTGCCAGCAGCGTGGGGGGGGACAGGGTCCTTCTTCCCACCTTC. The encoded protein is CASSVGGDRVLLPTF.

The rearrangement joins TRBV6-4 to TRBJ2-7, with 7 bases fitting TRBD2. CDR1 MRHNA and CDR2 SNTAGT come from the germline V gene. This CDR3 comprises 14 residues. V gave up 10 bases and J gave up 4 bases; unmatched junction bases: 13. The CDR3 spells CATASRGLLYEQYF. The DNA of the CDR3 is TGTGCCACCGCCTCAAGGGGACTACTATACGAGCAGTACTTC.

V usage is TRBV6-6 and J usage is TRBJ1-2; the match to TRBD1 covers 7 bases. The CDR3 contains 15 residues. The germline V gene encodes CDR1 MNHNY and CDR2 SVGAGI (reference sequence). V shed 5 bases and J 4 bases; nucleotides not matched to a gene: 10. The CDR3 sequence: CASSISPGQLYGYTF. The CDR3 nucleotides read TGTGCCAGCAGTATCTCCCCGGGACAGCTCTATGGCTACACCTTC.

The J gene is TRBJ1-5, the V gene TRBV29-1, with D possibly TRBD1 on 6 matching bases. The V gene lost 6 bases and the J gene lost 0 bases, with 21 bases spanning the gap. This CDR3 is 17 amino acids long. Germline assignment: CDR1 SQVTM and CDR2 ANQGSEA. CDR3 nucleotides: TGCAGCGTCTCTGAGGGGGGGCGCCGGTATAGCAATCAGCCCCAGCATTTT. As protein: CSVSEGGRRYSNQPQHF.

The chain combines TRBV6-2 or TRBV6-3 with TRBJ2-1; TRBD2 aligns across 8 bases. The length of the CDR3 is 15 residues. Germline lookup yields CDR1 MNHEY and CDR2 SVGEGT. The V segment lost 2 bases and the J segment 7 bases; nucleotides outside the gene matches: 7. CDR3 coding DNA: TGTGCCAGCAGTTACCCCGCACTAGCGGTAAATGAGCAGTTCTTC. It encodes CASSYPALAVNEQFF.

The rearrangement links TRBV6-2 or TRBV6-3 to TRBJ2-7; 7 bases align to TRBD2. This CDR3 contains 15 residues. V dropped 2 bases and J dropped 1; count of bases not matched to a gene: 5. CDR1 MNHEY and CDR2 SVGEGT come from the germline V gene. The CDR3 bases are TGTGCCAGCAGTTACAGGGAGGGGATATCCTACGAGCAGTACTTC. Protein: CASSYREGISYEQYF.

The chain combines TRBV6-2 or TRBV6-3 with TRBJ2-7, with 8 positions matching TRBD2. CDR1 and CDR2 (germline): MNHEY, SVGEGT. The CDR3 is 15 amino acids. V dropped 3 bases and J dropped 5; count of bases not matched to a gene: 9. In DNA, the CDR3 is TGTGCCAGCAGTTATGGGAGCGGGAGTTTTAACGAGCAGTACTTC. Protein sequence: CASSYGSGSFNEQYF.

The chain employs TRBV2 and TRBJ2-5, with a weak D call TRBD2 (5 bases). The germline V gene has CDR1 SNHLY and CDR2 FYNNEI. V was clipped by 6 bases and J by 8 bases, with 13 bases between them. The CDR3 sequence is 12 residues long. DNA for the CDR3: TGTGCCAGCAGGGAACTAGAAAACACCCAGTACTTC. Amino acid sequence: CASRELENTQYF.

This clone has only one observation. This sequence joins TRBV24-1 and TRBJ2-1; 10 bases map to TRBD2. Trimming cost V 4 bases and J 4 bases; bases outside gene matches: 15. This CDR3 is 19 amino acids long. Germline CDR1 KGHDR, CDR2 SFDVKD. CDR3 loop: CATSDPTGTSAASYNEQFF. In DNA, the CDR3 is TGTGCCACCAGTGACCCAACCGGGACTAGCGCTGCCTCTTACAATGAGCAGTTCTTC.

The chain employs TRBV18 and TRBJ2-1; 8 bases align to TRBD1. Trimming took 4 bases from V and 10 from J; bases not matched to a gene: 15. This CDR3 spans 16 amino acids. Germline lookup yields CDR1 KGHSH and CDR2 LQKENI. The CDR3 nucleotides are TGTGCCAGCTCACGAGGGGACAGGCCGCTTAAGGTGGAGCAGTTCTTC. Translating gives CASSRGDRPLKVEQFF. Based on the CDR3 plus reference TRBV18 and TRBJ2-1, the full variable domain is NAGVMQNPRHLVRRRGQEARLRCSPMKGHSHVYWYRQLPEEGLKFMVYLQKENIIDESGMPKERFSAEFPKEGPSILRIQQVVRGDSAAYFCASSRGDRPLKVEQFFGPGTRLTVL.

The chain uses TRBV28 and TRBJ1-2; no clear D. Trimming removed 3 bases at V and 0 bases at J, with 11 bases between. The length of the CDR3 is 15 residues. The germline V gene encodes CDR1 MDHEN and CDR2 SYDVKM. CDR3 amino acids: CASSFGRVANYGYTF. DNA of the CDR3: TGTGCCAGCAGTTTCGGGAGGGTAGCTAACTATGGCTACACCTTC.

The chain couples TRBV27 to TRBJ2-5, with 8 bases matching TRBD1. The V segment lost 4 bases and the J segment 2 bases; nucleotides outside the gene matches: 6. The CDR3 extends over 15 amino acids. CDR1 is MNHEY, CDR2 SMNVEV, per germline (reference sequence). The CDR3 nucleotides are TGTGCCAGCAGTTCCCTCGGGACAGGACAAGAGACCCAGTACTTC. This sequence encodes CASSSLGTGQETQYF.

The V call is TRBV5-1, the J call TRBJ2-7, with TRBD2 identical over 10 bases. The germline V gene encodes CDR1 SGHRS and CDR2 YFSETQ. The CDR3 is 14 residues long. Germline trimming cut 4 bases from V and 2 bases from J; bases unmatched to any gene: 3. CDR3 protein: CASSETSGTYEQYF. CDR3 nucleotides: TGCGCCAGCAGCGAAACTAGCGGGACCTACGAGCAGTACTTC.

CDR3 coding DNA: TGTGCCAGCAGTCCGATTCCCAGGAACACTGAAGCTTTCTTT. Its protein is CASSPIPRNTEAFF. The chain couples TRBV7-2 to TRBJ1-1, with no clear D. The germline V and J ends were trimmed by 6 bases and 1 base, with 12 bases remaining between them. The CDR3 covers 14 residues. CDR1 is SGHTA, CDR2 FQGNSA, per germline.

This clone was seen only a few times. This chain connects TRBV6-2 or TRBV6-3 to TRBJ1-5; 12 nucleotides agree with TRBD1. The CDR3 covers 18 residues. The V segment lost 1 base and the J segment 6 bases; nucleotides outside the gene matches: 10. Germline CDR1 and CDR2: MNHEY and SVGEGT. The CDR3 here is CASSYYPGQGAKSQPQHF. CDR3 nucleotide sequence: TGTGCCAGCAGTTACTACCCGGGACAGGGGGCTAAGAGTCAGCCCCAGCATTTT.

This clone showed up just once. This sequence joins TRBV6-2 or TRBV6-3 and TRBJ2-1; D possibly corresponds to TRBD1 (6 bases). The V end was cut by 3 bases, the J end by 14 bases, with 17 bases between. This CDR3 has 13 residues. Germline V gene lookup returns CDR1 MNHEY and CDR2 SVGEGT. This chain's CDR3 is CASSYDSREGEFF. The CDR3 DNA reads TGTGCCAGCAGTTATGACTCGAGAGAGGGGGAGTTCTTC.